This TCR beta chain was sequenced in a study of blood T cell repertoires in COVID-19. Study as a whole: From T cells, B-cell-depleted T cells, or PBMCs came the material, which was cDNA or gDNA.

The germline V and J ends were trimmed by 2 bases and 3 bases, with 9 bases remaining between them. From germline, CDR1 is MNHEY and CDR2 SVGAGI. There are 14 residues in the CDR3. Profiled with immunoSEQ multiplex PCR; TCRdb holds only in-frame clones, not every one. The sample gives approximately 500,000 clones, about 88% of which show up once; 7.5% to 9% is in the top ten. The rearrangement uses TRBV6-5 and TRBJ2-3; perhaps TRBD1 as D (6 bases). The sequence derives from a woman aged 45-59 years with COVID-19, enrolled during active disease. Input material: peripheral blood. The CDR3 DNA follows: TGTGCCAGCAGTTACGGGCAGGGGACAGATACGCAGTATTTT. This translates into CASSYGQGTDTQYF.